These T cell receptor beta chains were read from a single sample in a study of OX40 agonist ivuxolimab in advanced cancers. TCRdb's copy holds only in-frame clones and misses some; the assay was immunoSEQ multiplex PCR. In the table there are about 49,000 clones, 85% of which are singletons. Sample: CD4+ or CD8+ T cells sorted from blood, taken in a trial of the OX40 agonist ivuxolimab. All receptors derive from an adult with an advanced solid tumor such as melanoma, head and neck, liver or kidney cancer. The CDR3 runs from the conserved cysteine through the conserved F or W. The order of the fields is CDR3 length, J gene, V gene, D gene, clone size, CDR3 DNA, CDR3 protein. D genes are given only for firm matches. Clone size is shown for a subset of rows, as once, few, many or a class of expanded clone.

>15|TRBJ2-5|TRBV4-1|.|.
TGCGCCAGCAGCCAAGGGGACGGAAACCAAGAGACCCAGTACTTC
CASSQGDGNQETQYF
>14|TRBJ1-2|TRBV7-6|TRBD1|.
TGTGCCAGCAGCCCGGGACAGGGGGTGGGTGGCTACACCTTC
CASSPGQGVGGYTF
>15|TRBJ1-2|TRBV2|TRBD1|.
TGTGCCAGCAGCCCCCTTACCGGGACAGGGGGTCGCTACACCTTC
CASSPLTGTGGRYTF
>16|TRBJ2-5|TRBV5-4|TRBD2|few
TGTGCCAGCAGCCCCCGAGATAGCGGGGACCAAGAGACCCAGTACTTC
CASSPRDSGDQETQYF
>14|TRBJ2-1|TRBV19|.|.
TGTGCCAGTAGTATACAGACCAGGTACAATGAGCAGTTCTTC
CASSIQTRYNEQFF
>15|TRBJ1-2|TRBV19|.|once
TGTGCCAGTAGTATAACCCGGGACACCTCTTATGGCTACACCTTC
CASSITRDTSYGYTF
>18|TRBJ2-2|TRBV19|.|.
TGTGCCAGTAGTATAGAGGCGGGACAAGTGGGTGTCGGCGGGGAGCTGTTTTTT
CASSIEAGQVGVGGELFF
>13|TRBJ2-2|TRBV7-3|.|.
TGTGCCAGCAGCTTTGGGCTGTCCGGGGAGCTGTTTTTT
CASSFGLSGELFF
>14|TRBJ2-7|TRBV2|.|.
TGTGCCTGCGCGGGACGGACGATAGACTACGAGCAGTACTTC
CACAGRTIDYEQYF
>15|TRBJ2-2|TRBV30|.|.
TGTGCCTGGAGTGTACGTCACAGCTTGACCGGGGAGCTGTTTTTT
CAWSVRHSLTGELFF
>14|TRBJ1-4|TRBV5-5|TRBD1|.
TGTGCCAGCAGCTCTGGACAGGGGTGGGAAAAACTGTTTTTT
CASSSGQGWEKLFF
>14|TRBJ1-1|TRBV15|TRBD1|once
TGTGCCACCAACCCGACAGGGCCTTCTAATGAAGCTTTCTTT
CATNPTGPSNEAFF
>13|TRBJ1-1|TRBV6-1|.|.
TGTGCCAGCATACGACTGGGTGACACTGAAGCTTTCTTT
CASIRLGDTEAFF
>14|TRBJ1-1|TRBV27|.|.
TGTGCCAGCAGTTTATCGGGCGGGTACACTGAAGCTTTCTTT
CASSLSGGYTEAFF
>16|TRBJ2-5|TRBV7-2|TRBD2|.
TGTGCCAGCAGCCCCGGACTAGCGGGGGCTCGGGAGACCCAGTACTTC
CASSPGLAGARETQYF
>15|TRBJ2-2|TRBV11-3|.|.
TGTGCCAGCAGCCTCGTGGGGGGAAGCACCGGGGAGCTGTTTTTT
CASSLVGGSTGELFF
>12|TRBJ1-1|TRBV9|.|.
TGTGCCAGCAGCGCAGCGAACACTGAAGCTTTCTTT
CASSAANTEAFF
>13|TRBJ1-2|TRBV29-1|TRBD1|.
TGCAGCGTTGCGGACAGGGGCCTCTATGGCTACACCTTC
CSVADRGLYGYTF
>13|TRBJ1-1|TRBV19|TRBD1|.
TGTGCCAGCCAGACAGGGGTCGGGACTGAAGCTTTCTTT
CASQTGVGTEAFF
>12|TRBJ2-7|TRBV6-6|.|.
TGTGCCACAGGGTTGACCCCATACGAGCAGTACTTC
CATGLTPYEQYF
>16|TRBJ2-3|TRBV19|.|.
TGTGCCAGTAGTATAGGGGGGACGCCTAGCACAGATACGCAGTATTTT
CASSIGGTPSTDTQYF
>12|TRBJ2-1|TRBV7-2|.|.
TGTGCCAGCAGTGAGGGTTACAATGAGCAGTTCTTC
CASSEGYNEQFF
>16|TRBJ1-2|TRBV9|.|.
TGTGCCAGCAGCCCAGATAGGACAGATTCCAACTATGGCTACACCTTC
CASSPDRTDSNYGYTF
>11|TRBJ2-7|TRBV5-5|.|.
TGTGCCAGCAGCCCCAGCCACGAGCAGTACTTC
CASSPSHEQYF
>16|TRBJ1-5|TRBV25-1|.|.
TGTGCCATCCTGACAGCCAAGGTGGGGAGCAATCAGCCCCAGCATTTT
CAILTAKVGSNQPQHF
>15|TRBJ1-2|TRBV9|.|.
TGTGCCAGCAGCCCCCGTGGTTCGGTTGACTATGGCTACACCTTC
CASSPRGSVDYGYTF
>15|TRBJ1-6|TRBV27|.|few
TGTGCCAGCAGTTCGGATGGTGTCTATAATTCACCCCTCCACTTT
CASSSDGVYNSPLHF
>14|TRBJ1-4|TRBV6-5|.|.
TGTGCCAGCAGTCCTGGGGGTGGGGATGAAAAACTGTTTTTT
CASSPGGGDEKLFF